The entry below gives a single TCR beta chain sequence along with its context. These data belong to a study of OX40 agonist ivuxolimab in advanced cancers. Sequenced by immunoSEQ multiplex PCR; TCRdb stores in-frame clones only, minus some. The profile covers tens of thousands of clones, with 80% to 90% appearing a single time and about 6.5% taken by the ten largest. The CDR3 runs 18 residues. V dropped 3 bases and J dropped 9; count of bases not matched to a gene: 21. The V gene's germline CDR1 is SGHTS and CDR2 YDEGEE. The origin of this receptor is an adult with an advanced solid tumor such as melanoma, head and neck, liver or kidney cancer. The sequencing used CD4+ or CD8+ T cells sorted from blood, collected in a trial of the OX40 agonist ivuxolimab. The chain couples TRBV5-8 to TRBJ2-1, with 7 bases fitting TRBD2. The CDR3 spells CASSSELASGSIQAEQFF. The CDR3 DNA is TGTGCCAGCAGCTCAGAACTGGCTAGCGGTTCTATACAAGCTGAGCAGTTCTTC.